This T cell receptor beta chain was profiled in a study of OX40 agonist ivuxolimab in advanced cancers. CDR3 size: 14 residues. The V end was cut by 4 bases, the J end by 1 base, with 10 bases between. CDR1 and CDR2 from the germline V gene are SEHNR and FQNEAQ (reference sequence). Using immunoSEQ multiplex PCR, the repertoire was profiled, and TCRdb retains in-frame clones only, with some absent. The sample contains tens of thousands of clones, roughly 93% of which appear only once. General study results and limits: At 0.1 to 3.0 mg/kg, CD4+ and CD8+ blood T cells expanded clonally by week 6.

This clone was recorded a few times. Its antigen is not known. Sequencing used CD4+ or CD8+ T cells sorted from blood, obtained in a trial of the OX40 agonist ivuxolimab. The chain combines TRBV7-9 with TRBJ1-1, with D tentatively TRBD1 (5 bases). This TCR derives from an adult with an advanced solid tumor such as melanoma, head and neck, liver or kidney cancer. The DNA for the CDR3 is TGTGCCAGCAGCTCCAATCAGGGGAACACTGAAGCTTTCTTT. Translated, it gives CASSSNQGNTEAFF. The full variable domain, in which reference TRBV7-9 and TRBJ1-1 provide the parts outside the CDR3, is DTGVSQNPRHKITKRGQNVTFRCDPISEHNRLYWYRQTLGQGPEFLTYFQNEAQLEKSRLLSDRFSAERPKGSFSTLEIQRTEQGDSAMYLCASSSNQGNTEAFFGQGTRLTVV.